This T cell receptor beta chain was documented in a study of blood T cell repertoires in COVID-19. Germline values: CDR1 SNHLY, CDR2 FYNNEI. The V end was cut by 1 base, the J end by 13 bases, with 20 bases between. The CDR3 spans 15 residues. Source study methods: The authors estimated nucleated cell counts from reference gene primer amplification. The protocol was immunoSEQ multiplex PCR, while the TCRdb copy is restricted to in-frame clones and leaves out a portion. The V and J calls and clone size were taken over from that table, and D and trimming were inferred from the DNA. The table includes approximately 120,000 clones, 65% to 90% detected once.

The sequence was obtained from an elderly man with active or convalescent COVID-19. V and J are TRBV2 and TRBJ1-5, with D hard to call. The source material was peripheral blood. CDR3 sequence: CASSEGRASSPRQHF. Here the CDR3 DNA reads TGTGCCAGCAGTGAAGGGAGGGCAAGTTCGCCAAGGCAGCATTTT.